The 16 T cell receptor beta chains below all came from one sample that was sequenced in a study of STAT3 mutations in large granular lymphocyte leukemia. The study, taken as a whole, reports: In T-cell large granular lymphocyte leukemia, about half of patients showed multiple immunodominant subclonotypes.

Antigens for these TCRs are unknown. The data were produced by immunoSEQ multiplex PCR, yet TCRdb's version contains in-frame clones alone and is incomplete. The data contain around 5,000 clones, roughly 90% of them singletons. What was sequenced was PBMCs. These receptors originate from a human donor with T large granular lymphocyte leukemia. Some clones in this sample may be carry-over from other donors' samples.

The chain combines TRBV29-1 with TRBJ2-1, with D unresolved. CDR1 and CDR2 (germline): SQVTM, ANQGSEA. The CDR3 has 11 amino acids. V lost 4 bases, J lost 4 bases, and 5 bases lay in between. The CDR3, as DNA: TGCAGCGTTGGGCTTTACAATGAGCAGTTCTTC. Translated, it gives CSVGLYNEQFF.

J is TRBJ2-1 and V is TRBV27; TRBD2 aligns across 7 bases. The CDR3 consists of 15 residues. CDR1 and CDR2 from the germline V gene are MNHEY and SMNVEV (reference sequence). Trimming removed 3 bases from V and 4 bases from J; junction bases left unmatched: 6. CDR3 DNA sequence: TGTGCCAGCAGTTTCGCGGGAGTCGGGTACAATGAGCAGTTCTTC. This codes for CASSFAGVGYNEQFF.

This clone came up once. The J gene is TRBJ2-3, the V gene TRBV5-1; 7 bases map to TRBD2. The CDR3 contains 16 residues. The V segment lost 6 bases and the J segment 2 bases; nucleotides outside the gene matches: 12. Per the germline V gene, CDR1 is SGHRS and CDR2 is YFSETQ. The CDR3 loop reads CASKGGAGDLTDTQYF. CDR3 nucleotide sequence: TGCGCCAGCAAGGGCGGGGCGGGAGACCTCACAGATACGCAGTATTTT.

The chain carries TRBV15 and TRBJ2-5; the match to TRBD2 covers 10 bases. V was clipped by 3 bases and J by 0 bases; unmatched bases: 1. This CDR3 is 15 amino acids long. The germline CDR1 and CDR2 sequences are LNHNV and YYDKDF (reference sequence). CDR3 region: CATSRTSGYQETQYF. CDR3 DNA: TGTGCCACCAGCAGGACTAGCGGGTACCAAGAGACCCAGTACTTC.

The chain joins TRBV10-2 to TRBJ2-5, with 7 bases that match TRBD1. Trimming cost V 3 bases and J 5 bases; bases outside gene matches: 9. CDR1 and CDR2 from the germline V gene are WSHSY and SAAADI. The CDR3 covers 15 residues. The CDR3 nucleotides are TGCGCCAGCAGTGATGGTCCAACAGGGGATGAGACCCAGTACTTC. Amino acid sequence: CASSDGPTGDETQYF.

The chain has TRBV19 and TRBJ2-6; unclear D gene. The germline V gene has CDR1 LNHDA and CDR2 SQIVND (reference sequence). The V end lost 3 bases, the J end lost 0 bases, and 3 bases lay between the germline ends. This CDR3 has 14 amino acids. Here the CDR3 reads CASSIGSGANVLTF. The CDR3 DNA sequence: TGTGCCAGTAGTATTGGCTCTGGGGCCAACGTCCTGACTTTC.

The chain has TRBV2 and TRBJ1-1; TRBD1 is a possible D gene (5 bases). The V end lost 6 bases, the J end lost 1 base, and 9 bases lay between the germline ends. The CDR3 sequence is 13 residues long. Germline CDR1 and CDR2: SNHLY and FYNNEI. This CDR3 is CASRGEGNTEAFF. CDR3 DNA sequence: TGTGCCAGCAGGGGGGAGGGGAACACTGAAGCTTTCTTT. Together with reference TRBV2 and TRBJ1-1, the CDR3 gives the full variable domain: EPEVTQTPSHQVTQMGQEVILRCVPISNHLYFYWYRQILGQKVEFLVSFYNNEISEKSEIFDDQFSVERPDGSNFTLKIRSTKLEDSAMYFCASRGEGNTEAFFGQGTRLTVV.

The chain links TRBV7-9 to TRBJ2-7, with D perhaps TRBD1 (6 bases). Germline CDR1 SEHNR, CDR2 FQNEAQ (reference sequence). V lost 5 bases to trimming and J lost 6 bases, with 17 bases between them. CDR3 length: 14 residues. CDR3 sequence: CASSRTGLGSEQYV. DNA of the CDR3: TGTGCCAGCAGCCGTACAGGGTTGGGTTCCGAGCAGTACGTC.

J is TRBJ1-3 and V is TRBV7-9; no firm D call. This CDR3 spans 13 amino acids. CDR1 and CDR2 (germline): SEHNR, FQNEAQ (reference sequence). V lost 5 bases and J lost 0, with 5 bases in between. The CDR3 sequence: CASSTYSGNTIYF. CDR3 DNA: TGTGCCAGCAGCACGTACTCTGGAAACACCATATATTTT.

The chain links TRBV5-4 to TRBJ2-5; TRBD2 agrees at 11 bases. Germline V gene lookup returns CDR1 SGHNT and CDR2 YYREEE (reference sequence). The CDR3 sequence is 15 residues long. Trimming took 4 bases from V and 9 from J; bases not matched to a gene: 11. This chain's CDR3 is CASSRSSGGAGSQYF. The CDR3 DNA reads TGTGCCAGCAGCAGGAGTAGCGGGGGGGCGGGGTCCCAGTACTTC.

The chain couples TRBV27 to TRBJ2-1; 8 nucleotides align to TRBD2. The J segment lost 6 bases and the V segment lost 6 bases, leaving 10 bases of the junction unmatched. This CDR3 contains 15 residues. Germline loops: CDR1 MNHEY, CDR2 SMNVEV (reference sequence). CDR3 residues: CASSPEVAGFNEQFF. CDR3 nucleotide sequence: TGTGCCAGCAGCCCCGAGGTAGCGGGATTCAATGAGCAGTTCTTC.

The chain uses TRBV7-9 and TRBJ2-2, with D uncertain. Trimming took off 5 bases at V and 7 bases at J, with 14 bases between the two ends. Per the germline V gene, CDR1 is SEHNR and CDR2 is FQNEAQ (reference sequence). The CDR3 contains 14 residues. CDR3 DNA sequence: TGTGCCAGCAGCCCCGGATTTAGTGGCGGGGAGCTGTTTTTT. Translation gives CASSPGFSGGELFF.

This chain connects TRBV5-4 to TRBJ2-5; D might be TRBD2 (6 bases). Germline CDR1 SGHNT, CDR2 YYREEE (reference sequence). The CDR3 is 13 amino acids. Trimming took off 4 bases at V and 2 bases at J, with 9 bases between the two ends. CDR3 region: CASSRGLQETQYF. The CDR3 DNA is TGTGCCAGCAGCCGGGGGTTACAAGAGACCCAGTACTTC.

V gene TRBV2 combines with J gene TRBJ1-1; TRBD1 matches at 8 bases. V lost 6 bases and J lost 4; bases outside the gene matches: 7. Germline values: CDR1 SNHLY, CDR2 FYNNEI. The CDR3 contains 14 residues. CDR3 loop: CASSYMTGATEAFF. The CDR3 nucleotides read TGTGCCAGCAGCTATATGACAGGGGCCACTGAAGCTTTCTTT.

The chain carries TRBV5-1 and TRBJ1-1, with D tentatively TRBD1 (6 bases). The length of the CDR3 is 15 residues. Germline V gives CDR1 SGHRS, CDR2 YFSETQ. The V gene lost 0 bases and the J gene lost 5 bases, with 14 bases spanning the gap. This CDR3 is CASSLVGGGQTEAFF. In DNA form, the CDR3 reads TGCGCCAGCAGCTTGGTGGGGGGGGGCCAAACTGAAGCTTTCTTT.

This chain joins TRBV6-5 and TRBJ2-4, with D tentatively TRBD2 (6 bases). The germline gives CDR1 MNHEY, CDR2 SVGAGI. The CDR3 is 14 amino acids. Trimming took off 6 bases at V and 5 bases at J, with 14 bases between the two ends. CDR3 sequence (DNA): TGTGCCAGCAGACCTCCGGGGGTGCAAAACATTCAGTACTTC. It encodes CASRPPGVQNIQYF.